Following are 8 T cell receptor beta chains from one sample sequenced in a study of T cells in Graves' hyperthyroidism and ophthalmopathy. It was RNA transcripts that yielded the amplified TCR beta CDR3 regions. Researchers ran a first-round RT-PCR on the TCR CDR3 using the HTBI primer set. MiXCR, run by TCRdb on the multiplex PCR reads, gives a single entry per CDR3 protein. Of around 440,000 distinct CDR3 sequences detected, 15% to 17% appear once; the ten largest clones hold less than 15%. Sequenced material: blood. All receptors come from a woman under 30 with Graves' hyperthyroidism.

As concerns this clonotype: A much larger clonotype is one base distant, so this may be a read error. In DNA, the CDR3 is TGTGCCAGTTTACCTCTCACCAAACCGGGACAGGGCTCCCACGAGCAGTTCTTC. Protein: CASLPLTKPGQGSHEQFF. This chain uses TRBV9 with TRBJ2-7; TRBD1 aligns across 9 bases. The J call may be mistaken, given a closer DNA end match to TRBJ2-1. This CDR3 has 18 residues. Germline-derived CDR1 and CDR2 are SGDLS and YYNGEE.

This clonotype was observed many times. The J gene is TRBJ2-7, the V gene TRBV6-6; D ambiguous. The CDR3 is 13 residues long. CDR1 is MNHNY and CDR2 is SVGAGI in the germline V gene (reference sequence). The germline V and J ends were trimmed by 0 bases and 4 bases, with 7 bases remaining between them. CDR3 coding DNA: TGTGCCAGCAGTTACTCAACCAGTTACGAGCAGTACTTC. Protein: CASSYSTSYEQYF.

The V gene is TRBV10-2, the J gene TRBJ1-5; 7 positions match TRBD1. V lost 4 bases to trimming and J lost 1 base; unmatched junction nucleotides: 4. CDR1 and CDR2 (germline): WSHSY, SAAADI. CDR3 length equals 15 residues. The CDR3 spells CASSVQGGSNQPQHF. CDR3 nucleotide sequence: TGCGCCAGCAGTGTTCAGGGGGGAAGCAATCAGCCCCAGCATTTT.

Only a few counts were recorded for this clonotype. This chain joins TRBV20-1 and TRBJ2-5; no clear D. The CDR3 has 13 amino acids. With 0 bases removed from V and 2 bases from J, the gap between germline ends came to 7 bases. Germline V CDR1 and CDR2: DFQATT, SNEGSKA (reference sequence). CDR3 residues: CSARDAPQETQYF. CDR3 bases: TGCAGTGCTAGAGATGCCCCTCAAGAGACCCAGTACTTC.

Many counts were recorded for this clonotype. The chain has TRBV27 and TRBJ2-7, with unresolved D. CDR3 length: 15 amino acids. The ends were cut back, 2 bases at V and 6 bases at J, with 17 bases in the middle. The germline gives CDR1 MNHEY, CDR2 SMNVEV (reference sequence). The CDR3 DNA is TGTGCCAGCAGTTTAGGGAAACCCCCGGTGGGCGAGCAGTACTTC. Protein sequence: CASSLGKPPVGEQYF.

The chain employs TRBV18 and TRBJ2-7, with 9 positions matching TRBD1. V was clipped by 3 bases and J by 5 bases; unmatched bases: 11. Looked up from germline, CDR1 is KGHSH and CDR2 is LQKENI. This CDR3 region has 16 residues. The CDR3 reads CASSPLGQGLFHEQYF. CDR3 nucleotides: TGTGCCAGCTCACCCCTGGGACAGGGCCTCTTCCACGAGCAGTACTTC.

This clonotype showed up many times. This chain uses TRBV20-1 with TRBJ2-1; weak D call: TRBD2 (5 bases). V lost 4 bases and J lost 7, with 17 bases in between. This CDR3 comprises 14 residues. The germline gives CDR1 DFQATT, CDR2 SNEGSKA (reference sequence). The CDR3: CSAIPSGLRNEQFF. Here the CDR3 DNA reads TGCAGTGCTATCCCCAGCGGCTTGAGGAATGAGCAGTTCTTC.

This clonotype was detected ten times or more. V and J are TRBV9 and TRBJ1-1, with TRBD1 matching over 7 bases. The germline V gene has CDR1 SGDLS and CDR2 YYNGEE. V shed 4 bases and J 3 bases; nucleotides not matched to a gene: 3. CDR3 length: 13 residues. This chain's CDR3 is CASSPGGDTEAFF. CDR3 in DNA: TGTGCCAGCAGCCCAGGGGGAGACACTGAAGCTTTCTTT.